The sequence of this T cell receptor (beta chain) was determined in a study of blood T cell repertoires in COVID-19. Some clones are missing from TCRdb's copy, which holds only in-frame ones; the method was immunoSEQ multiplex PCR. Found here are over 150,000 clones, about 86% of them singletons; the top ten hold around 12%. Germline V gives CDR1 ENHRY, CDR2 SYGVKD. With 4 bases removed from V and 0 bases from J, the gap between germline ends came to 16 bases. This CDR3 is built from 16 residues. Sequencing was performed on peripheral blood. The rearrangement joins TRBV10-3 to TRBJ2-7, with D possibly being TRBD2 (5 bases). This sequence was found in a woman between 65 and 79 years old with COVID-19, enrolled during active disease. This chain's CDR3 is CAISGAAGLNSYEQYF. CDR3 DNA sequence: TGTGCCATCAGTGGGGCCGCCGGACTGAACTCCTACGAGCAGTACTTC.